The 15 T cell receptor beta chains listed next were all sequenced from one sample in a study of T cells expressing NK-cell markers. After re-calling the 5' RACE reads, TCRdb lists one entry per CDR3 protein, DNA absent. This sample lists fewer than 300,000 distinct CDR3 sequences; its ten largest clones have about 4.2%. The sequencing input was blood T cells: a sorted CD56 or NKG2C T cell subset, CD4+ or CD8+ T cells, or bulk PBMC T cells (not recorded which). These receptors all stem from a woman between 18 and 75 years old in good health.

CDR3 in amino acids: CSVRPAYAYEQYF. The V call is TRBV20-1, the J call TRBJ2-7; TCRdb's D call, TRBD2, is unchecked because there is no DNA. Germline lookup yields CDR1 DFQATT and CDR2 SNEGSKA (reference sequence). CDR3 length: 13 amino acids.

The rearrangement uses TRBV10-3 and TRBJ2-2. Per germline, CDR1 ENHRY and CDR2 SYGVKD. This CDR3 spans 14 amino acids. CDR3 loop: CAISDGLTTGELFF.

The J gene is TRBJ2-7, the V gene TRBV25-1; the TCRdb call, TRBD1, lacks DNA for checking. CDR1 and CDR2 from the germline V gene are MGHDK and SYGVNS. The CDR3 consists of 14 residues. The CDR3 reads CASSETGTVYEQYF.

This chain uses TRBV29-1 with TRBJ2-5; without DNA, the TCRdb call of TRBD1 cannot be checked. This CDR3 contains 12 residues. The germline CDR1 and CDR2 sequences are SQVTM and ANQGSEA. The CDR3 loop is CSVPRGGETQYF.

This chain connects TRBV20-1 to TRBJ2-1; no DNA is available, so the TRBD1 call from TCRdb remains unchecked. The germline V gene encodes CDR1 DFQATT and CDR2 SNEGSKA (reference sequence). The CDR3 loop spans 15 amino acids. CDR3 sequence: CSASTRGSSYNEQFF.

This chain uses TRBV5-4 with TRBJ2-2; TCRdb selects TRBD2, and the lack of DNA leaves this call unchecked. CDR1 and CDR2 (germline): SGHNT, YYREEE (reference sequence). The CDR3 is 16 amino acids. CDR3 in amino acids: CASSRLAGGNTGELFF. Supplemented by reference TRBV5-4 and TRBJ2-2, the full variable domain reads ETGVTQSPTHLIKTRGQQVTLRCSSQSGHNTVSWYQQALGQGPQFIFQYYREEENGRGNFPPRFSGLQFPNYSSELNVNALELDDSALYLCASSRLAGGNTGELFFGEGSRLTVL.

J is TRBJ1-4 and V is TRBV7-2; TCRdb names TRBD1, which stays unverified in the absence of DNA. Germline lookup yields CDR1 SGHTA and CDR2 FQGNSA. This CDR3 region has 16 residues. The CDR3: CASSLRQGRYGEKLFF.

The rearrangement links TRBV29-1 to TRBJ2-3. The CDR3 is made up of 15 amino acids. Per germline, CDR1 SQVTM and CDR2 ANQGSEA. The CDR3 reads CSVEERHRTTDTQYF.

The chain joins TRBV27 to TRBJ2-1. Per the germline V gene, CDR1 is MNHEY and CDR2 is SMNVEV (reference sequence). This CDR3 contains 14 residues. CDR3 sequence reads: CASSLKSSYNEQFF.

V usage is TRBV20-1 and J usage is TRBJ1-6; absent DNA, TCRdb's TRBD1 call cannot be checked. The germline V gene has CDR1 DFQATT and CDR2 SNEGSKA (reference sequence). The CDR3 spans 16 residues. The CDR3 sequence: CSARDGQGLENSPLHF.

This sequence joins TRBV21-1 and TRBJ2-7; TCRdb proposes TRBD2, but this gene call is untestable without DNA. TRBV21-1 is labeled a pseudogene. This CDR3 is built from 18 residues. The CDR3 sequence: CASSIPGLADNRDYEQYF.

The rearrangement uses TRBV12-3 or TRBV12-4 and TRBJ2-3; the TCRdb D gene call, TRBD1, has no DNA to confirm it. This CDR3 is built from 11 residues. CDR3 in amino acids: CASRAGTEQYF.

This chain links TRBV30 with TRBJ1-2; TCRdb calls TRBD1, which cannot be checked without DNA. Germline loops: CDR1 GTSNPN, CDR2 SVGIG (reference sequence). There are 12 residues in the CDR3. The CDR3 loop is CARSGTGDGYTF. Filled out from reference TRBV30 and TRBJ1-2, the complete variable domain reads SQTIHQWPATLVQPVGSPLSLECTVEGTSNPNLYWYRQAAGRGLQLLFYSVGIGQISSEVPQNLSASRPQDRQFILSSKKLLLSDSGFYLCARSGTGDGYTFGSGTRLTVV.

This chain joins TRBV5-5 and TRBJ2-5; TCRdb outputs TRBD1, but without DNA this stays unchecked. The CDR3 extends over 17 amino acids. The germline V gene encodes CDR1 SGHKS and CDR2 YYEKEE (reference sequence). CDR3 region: CASSLRTGGKSQETQYF.

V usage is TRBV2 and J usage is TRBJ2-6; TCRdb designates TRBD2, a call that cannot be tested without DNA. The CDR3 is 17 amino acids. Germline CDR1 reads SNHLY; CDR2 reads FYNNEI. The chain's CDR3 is CASSLNSGASGANVLTF.